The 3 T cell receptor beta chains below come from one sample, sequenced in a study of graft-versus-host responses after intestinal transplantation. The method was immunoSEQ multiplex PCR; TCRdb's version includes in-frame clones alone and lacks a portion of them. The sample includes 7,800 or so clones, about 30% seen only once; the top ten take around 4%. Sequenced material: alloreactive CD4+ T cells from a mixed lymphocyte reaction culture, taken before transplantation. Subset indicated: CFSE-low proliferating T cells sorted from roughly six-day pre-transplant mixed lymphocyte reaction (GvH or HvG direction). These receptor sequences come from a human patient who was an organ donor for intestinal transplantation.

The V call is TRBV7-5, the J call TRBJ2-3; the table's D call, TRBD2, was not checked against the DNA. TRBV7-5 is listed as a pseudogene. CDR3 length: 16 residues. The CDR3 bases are TGTGCCAGAAGCTCTTCAACTAGCGGGGAATCAGATACGCAGTATTTT. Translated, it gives CARSSSTSGESDTQYF.

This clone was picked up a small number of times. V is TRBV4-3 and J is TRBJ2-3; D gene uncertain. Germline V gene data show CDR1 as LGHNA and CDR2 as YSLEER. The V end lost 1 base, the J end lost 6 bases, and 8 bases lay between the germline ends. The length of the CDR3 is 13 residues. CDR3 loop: CASSQVQRDTQYF. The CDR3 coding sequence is TGCGCCAGCAGCCAAGTTCAGAGGGATACGCAGTATTTT.

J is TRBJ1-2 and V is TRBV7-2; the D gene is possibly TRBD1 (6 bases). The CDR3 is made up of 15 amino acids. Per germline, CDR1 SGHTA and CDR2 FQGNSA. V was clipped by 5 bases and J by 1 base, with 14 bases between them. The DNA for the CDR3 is TGTGCCAGCAGCCCGGGGGGCGGGTTTAACTATGGCTACACCTTC. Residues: CASSPGGGFNYGYTF.